This TCR beta chain was sequenced for a study of monozygotic twins with inflammatory bowel disease. The V gene's germline CDR1 is MDHEN and CDR2 SYDVKM. The CDR3 consists of 14 residues. No sorting of T cells preceded isolation of total RNA from whole blood. Template switching appended UMIs that held a 6-nucleotide sample barcode. TCRdb re-called the 5' RACE reads and catalogs CDR3 proteins one per entry, DNA excluded. Listed are some 330,000 distinct CDR3 sequences; less than 6.5% falls within the top ten. The receptor was derived from a human donor with ulcerative colitis or Crohn's disease, or a healthy co-twin of an affected twin (not recorded which). The chain employs TRBV28 and TRBJ2-5; TCRdb outputs TRBD2, but without DNA this stays unchecked. Sequencing used blood. The CDR3 protein is CASGLAGAQETQYF.